This entry concerns a single TCR beta chain. The target antigen is unknown. Germline CDR1 is SGHTA and CDR2 is FQGNSA. Between the trimmed V and J ends, which lost 7 bases and 5 bases, there was a span of 14 bases. CDR3 length: 13 amino acids. The data originate from a study of OX40 agonist ivuxolimab in advanced cancers. Study in general: Participants averaged around 60 years of age (range roughly 20 to 90) and were 82.7% male. Partial responses were achieved by three patients: one hepatocellular carcinoma, two cutaneous melanoma. Overall study results and limits: Within 6 weeks, CD4+ and CD8+ blood T cells expanded clonally at 0.1 to 3.0 mg/kg.

Clones were sequenced by immunoSEQ multiplex PCR, and TCRdb holds only the in-frame ones, with some missing. This sample has approximately 76,000 clones; 85% occur once, and the top ten carry about 0.6%. The origin of this receptor is an adult with an advanced solid tumor such as melanoma, head and neck, liver or kidney cancer. The sequenced sample was CD4+ or CD8+ T cells sorted from blood, obtained in a trial of the OX40 agonist ivuxolimab. The V call is TRBV7-2, the J call TRBJ2-5, with D perhaps TRBD1 (6 bases). The CDR3 region is CASTQPRGETQYF. For the CDR3, the DNA is TGTGCCAGCACCCAGCCGAGGGGGGAGACCCAGTACTTC.